The 14 T cell receptor beta chains presented below share a single source sample, sequenced in a study of graft-versus-host responses after intestinal transplantation. Antigen specificity for these receptors is unknown. TCRdb keeps only in-frame clones here, not all; method: immunoSEQ multiplex PCR. The repertoire includes fewer than 85,000 clones, roughly 84% of them detected once, and less than 0.45% sits in the top ten. The sample consisted of unstimulated CD4+ T cells sorted from spleen or lymph node cells, taken before transplant. The receptors come from a human donor who was the organ donor for an intestinal transplant.

The chain carries TRBV7-2 and TRBJ2-1; 8 nucleotides match TRBD2. Germline CDR1 and CDR2: SGHTA and FQGNSA. This CDR3 spans 15 amino acids. V was pared by 5 bases and J by 3 bases, with 6 bases of the junction left unmatched. The CDR3 DNA reads as TGTGCCAGCAGCCGGGGGGGGGCGGGCTACAATGAGCAGTTCTTC. It is translated as CASSRGGAGYNEQFF.

The rearrangement links TRBV5-5 to TRBJ1-4; 7 nucleotides agree with TRBD1. The CDR3 contains 14 residues. J lost 5 bases, V lost 2 bases, and 3 bases had no gene match. Germline V lookup: CDR1 SGHKS, CDR2 YYEKEE (reference sequence). The CDR3 DNA reads as TGTGCCAGCAGCTTTGGACAGGCCAATGAAAAACTGTTTTTT. Amino acid sequence: CASSFGQANEKLFF.

The rearrangement joins TRBV9 to TRBJ1-1; possible D gene TRBD1, 6 bases. Germline V gene sequence: CDR1 SGDLS, CDR2 YYNGEE. V gave up 4 bases and J gave up 2 bases, with 12 bases separating them. The CDR3 is 14 amino acids. DNA for the CDR3: TGTGCCAGCAGCCTTAGGGGGGGTAACACTGAAGCTTTCTTT. Translating gives CASSLRGGNTEAFF.

V usage is TRBV2 and J usage is TRBJ1-1, with 8 nucleotides matching TRBD1. Per germline, CDR1 SNHLY and CDR2 FYNNEI. The CDR3 has 13 amino acids. V lost 6 bases to trimming and J lost 8 bases; unmatched junction nucleotides: 8. This chain's CDR3 is CASRLTGAPEAFF. CDR3 bases: TGTGCCAGCAGGTTGACAGGGGCGCCCGAAGCTTTCTTT.

The chain is built from TRBV28 and TRBJ1-4; 11 bases fit TRBD1. This CDR3 region has 18 residues. The V and J ends lost 0 bases and 4 bases, in that order; junction bases with no gene match: 7. CDR1 and CDR2 (germline): MDHEN, SYDVKM. The CDR3 loop reads CASSLWGSGQGGNEKLFF. The CDR3 DNA is TGTGCCAGCAGTTTATGGGGCTCGGGACAGGGGGGTAATGAAAAACTGTTTTTT. Filled out from reference TRBV28 and TRBJ1-4, the complete variable domain reads DVKVTQSSRYLVKRTGEKVFLECVQDMDHENMFWYRQDPGLGLRLIYFSYDVKMKEKGDIPEGYSVSREKKERFSLILESASTNQTSMYLCASSLWGSGQGGNEKLFFGSGTQLSVL.

V gene TRBV28 combines with J gene TRBJ1-6, with D unresolved. Trimming left V 2 bases short and J 15 bases short, with 17 bases between. The germline CDR1 and CDR2 sequences are MDHEN and SYDVKM. CDR3 length: 14 residues. CDR3 sequence (DNA): TGTGCCAGCAGTTTAGCGGGTTCAGTCGGGGTCCTCCACTTT. It encodes CASSLAGSVGVLHF.

CDR3 amino acids: CASSSSTSTYEQFF. CDR3 coding DNA: TGTGCCAGCAGCTCATCGACTAGTACGTATGAGCAGTTCTTC. The genes are TRBV5-6 and TRBJ2-1; TRBD2 is a possible D gene (6 bases). Germline CDR1 reads SGHDT; CDR2 reads YYEEEE. The CDR3 consists of 14 residues. Trimming removed 3 bases at V and 8 bases at J, with 15 bases between.

J is TRBJ1-5 and V is TRBV19, with unresolved D. The CDR3 runs 18 residues. Trimming took off 3 bases at V and 1 base at J, with 19 bases between the two ends. Germline V lookup: CDR1 LNHDA, CDR2 SQIVND (reference sequence). CDR3 amino acids: CASSMFYTQVRSNQPQHF. CDR3 DNA sequence: TGTGCCAGTAGTATGTTTTACACCCAAGTGCGGAGCAATCAGCCCCAGCATTTT.

The V gene is TRBV6-5, the J gene TRBJ2-3; tentative D call: TRBD2 (7 bases). The CDR3 spans 15 residues. The V end lost 4 bases, the J end lost 2 bases, and 13 bases lay between the germline ends. Germline V gene sequence: CDR1 MNHEY, CDR2 SVGAGI. CDR3 residues: CASSSPGGHTDTQYF. DNA for the CDR3: TGTGCCAGCAGTTCCCCGGGGGGCCACACAGATACGCAGTATTTT.

This chain joins TRBV7-5 and TRBJ2-3; the table's D call, TRBD2, was not checked against the DNA. TRBV7-5 is annotated as a pseudogene. This CDR3 has 10 residues. The CDR3 reads CARSPSTQYF. CDR3 in DNA: TGTGCCAGAAGCCCTTCGACGCAGTATTTT.

The gene calls are TRBV6-5 and TRBJ2-1; the match to TRBD2 covers 8 bases. The CDR3 is made up of 14 amino acids. Germline lookup yields CDR1 MNHEY and CDR2 SVGAGI. V shed 0 bases, J shed 7 bases, and the junction held 2 bases outside the gene matches. DNA of the CDR3: TGTGCCAGCAGTTACTCACGGGGGGGAAATGAGCAGTTCTTC. Residues: CASSYSRGGNEQFF.

The chain links TRBV7-6 to TRBJ2-3; 7 positions agree with TRBD1. The CDR3 runs 12 residues. The germline V gene encodes CDR1 SGHVS and CDR2 FNYEAQ. V lost 5 bases, J lost 5 bases, and 1 base stayed unmatched. Here the CDR3 DNA reads TGTGCCAGCAGCCCAGGGGGAGATACGCAGTATTTT. This encodes CASSPGGDTQYF.

The chain has TRBV4-1 and TRBJ1-2; tentatively, D is TRBD1 (6 bases). The CDR3 contains 16 residues. V lost 0 bases, J lost 8 bases, and 19 bases lay in between. In germline, CDR1 is MGHRA, CDR2 YSYEKL. CDR3 DNA: TGCGCCAGCAGCCAAGAACTCCGACAGGCCCCTATGGGCTACACCTTC. Its translation is CASSQELRQAPMGYTF.

The chain employs TRBV18 and TRBJ1-1, with D tentatively TRBD1 (5 bases). With 3 bases removed from V and 3 bases from J, the gap between germline ends came to 20 bases. The CDR3 length is 17 residues. Germline-derived CDR1 and CDR2 are KGHSH and LQKENI. CDR3 amino acids: CASSPRLIGGGDTEAFF. In DNA form, the CDR3 reads TGTGCCAGCTCACCTAGGCTTATCGGGGGAGGTGACACTGAAGCTTTCTTT.